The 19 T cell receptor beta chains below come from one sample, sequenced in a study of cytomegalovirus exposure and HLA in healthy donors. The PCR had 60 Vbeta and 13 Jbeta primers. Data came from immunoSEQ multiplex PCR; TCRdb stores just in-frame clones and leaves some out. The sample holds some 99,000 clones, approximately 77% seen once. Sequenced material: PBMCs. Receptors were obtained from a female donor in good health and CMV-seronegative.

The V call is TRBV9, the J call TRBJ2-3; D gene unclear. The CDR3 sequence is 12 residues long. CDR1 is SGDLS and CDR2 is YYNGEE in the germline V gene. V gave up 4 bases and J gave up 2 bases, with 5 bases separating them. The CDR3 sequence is CASSLNTDTQYF. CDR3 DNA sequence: TGTGCCAGCAGCTTAAACACAGATACGCAGTATTTT.

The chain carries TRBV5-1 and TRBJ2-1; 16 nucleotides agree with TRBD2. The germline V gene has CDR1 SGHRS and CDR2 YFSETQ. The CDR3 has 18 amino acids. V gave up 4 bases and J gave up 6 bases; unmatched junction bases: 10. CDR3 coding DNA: TGCGCCAGCAGCACAGTTGCGGGGACTAGCGGGGGGGGCAATGAGCAGTTCTTC. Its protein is CASSTVAGTSGGGNEQFF. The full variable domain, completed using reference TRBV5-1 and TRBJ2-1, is KAGVTQTPRYLIKTRGQQVTLSCSPISGHRSVSWYQQTPGQGLQFLFEYFSETQRNKGNFPGRFSGRQFSNSRSEMNVSTLELGDSALYLCASSTVAGTSGGGNEQFFGPGTRLTVL.

DNA of the CDR3: TGTGCCAGTAGTATTCTAAGGGGAACTGAAGCTTTCTTT. Protein: CASSILRGTEAFF. The chain carries TRBV19 and TRBJ1-1; maybe TRBD1 (5 bases). CDR1 LNHDA and CDR2 SQIVND come from the germline V gene (reference sequence). Trimming pared 3 bases from V and 5 bases from J, leaving 10 bases between. The CDR3 runs to 13 residues.

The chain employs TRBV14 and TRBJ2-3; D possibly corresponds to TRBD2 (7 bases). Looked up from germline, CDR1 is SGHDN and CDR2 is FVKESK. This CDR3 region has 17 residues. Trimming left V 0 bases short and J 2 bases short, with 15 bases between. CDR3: CASSQERWGGHTDTQYF. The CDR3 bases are TGTGCCAGCAGCCAAGAGCGGTGGGGGGGGCACACAGATACGCAGTATTTT. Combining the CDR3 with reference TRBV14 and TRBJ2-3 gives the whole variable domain EAGVTQFPSHSVIEKGQTVTLRCDPISGHDNLYWYRRVMGKEIKFLLHFVKESKQDESGMPNNRFLAERTGGTYSTLKVQPAELEDSGVYFCASSQERWGGHTDTQYFGPGTRLTVL.

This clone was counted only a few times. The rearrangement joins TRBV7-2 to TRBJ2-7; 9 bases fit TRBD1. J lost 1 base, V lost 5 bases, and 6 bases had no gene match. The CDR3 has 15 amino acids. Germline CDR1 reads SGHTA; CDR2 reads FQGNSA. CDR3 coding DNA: TGTGCCAGCAGCCGCCTCGGACAGGGGTCCTACGAGCAGTACTTC. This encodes CASSRLGQGSYEQYF. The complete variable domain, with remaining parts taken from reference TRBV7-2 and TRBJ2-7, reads GAGVSQSPSNKVTEKGKDVELRCDPISGHTALYWYRQSLGQGLEFLIYFQGNSAPDKSGLPSDRFSAERTGGSVSTLTIQRTQQEDSAVYLCASSRLGQGSYEQYFGPGTRLTVT.

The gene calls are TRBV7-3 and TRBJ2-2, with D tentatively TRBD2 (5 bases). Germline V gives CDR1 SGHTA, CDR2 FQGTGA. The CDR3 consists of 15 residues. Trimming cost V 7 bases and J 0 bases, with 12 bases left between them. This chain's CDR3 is CASKLRTANTGELFF. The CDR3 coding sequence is TGTGCCAGCAAACTTCGGACTGCGAACACCGGGGAGCTGTTTTTT.

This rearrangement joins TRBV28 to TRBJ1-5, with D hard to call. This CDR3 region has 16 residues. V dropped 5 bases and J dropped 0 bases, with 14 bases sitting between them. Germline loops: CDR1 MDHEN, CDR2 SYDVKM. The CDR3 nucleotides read TGTGCCAGCAGTCAATGGCGGGTTTATAGCAATCAGCCCCAGCATTTT. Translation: CASSQWRVYSNQPQHF.

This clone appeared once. CDR3 loop: CASSLSGTSEYEQYF. CDR3 nucleotide sequence: TGTGCCAGCAGTTTATCGGGGACTAGCGAGTACGAGCAGTACTTC. This chain uses TRBV27 with TRBJ2-7, with 10 bases aligning to TRBD2. The ends lost 0 bases at V and 4 bases at J; junction bases unmatched: 3. The germline CDR1 and CDR2 sequences are MNHEY and SMNVEV (reference sequence). The CDR3 loop spans 15 amino acids.

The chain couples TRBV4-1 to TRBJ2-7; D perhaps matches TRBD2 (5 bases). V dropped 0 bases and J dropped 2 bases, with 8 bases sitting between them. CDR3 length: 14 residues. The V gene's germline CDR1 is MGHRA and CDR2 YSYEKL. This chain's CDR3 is CASSQDRRTYEQYF. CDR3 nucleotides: TGCGCCAGCAGCCAAGATCGGAGGACCTACGAGCAGTACTTC.

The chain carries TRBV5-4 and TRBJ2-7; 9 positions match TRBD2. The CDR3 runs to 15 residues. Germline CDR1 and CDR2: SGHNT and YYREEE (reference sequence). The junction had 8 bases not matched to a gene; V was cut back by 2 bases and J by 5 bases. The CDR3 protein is CASSFGAGGPNEQYF. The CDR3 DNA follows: TGTGCCAGCAGCTTTGGGGCGGGAGGGCCCAACGAGCAGTACTTC.

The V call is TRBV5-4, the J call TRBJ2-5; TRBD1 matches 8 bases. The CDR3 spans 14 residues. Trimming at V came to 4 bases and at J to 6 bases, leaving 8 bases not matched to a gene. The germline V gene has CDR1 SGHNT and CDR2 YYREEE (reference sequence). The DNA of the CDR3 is TGTGCCAGCAGCCCGGACAGGGATAGGAAGACCCAGTACTTC. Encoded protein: CASSPDRDRKTQYF.

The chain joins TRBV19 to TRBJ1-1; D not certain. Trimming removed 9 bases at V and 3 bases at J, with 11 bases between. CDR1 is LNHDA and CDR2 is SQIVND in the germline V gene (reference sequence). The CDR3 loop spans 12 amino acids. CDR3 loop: CASDAVDTEAFF. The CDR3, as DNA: TGTGCCAGCGACGCGGTCGACACTGAAGCTTTCTTT.

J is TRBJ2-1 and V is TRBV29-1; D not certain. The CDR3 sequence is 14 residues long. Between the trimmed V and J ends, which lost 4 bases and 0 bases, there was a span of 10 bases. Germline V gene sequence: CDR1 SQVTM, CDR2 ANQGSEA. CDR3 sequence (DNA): TGCAGCGTTGTACCGGGTGGCTCCTACAATGAGCAGTTCTTC. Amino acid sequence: CSVVPGGSYNEQFF.

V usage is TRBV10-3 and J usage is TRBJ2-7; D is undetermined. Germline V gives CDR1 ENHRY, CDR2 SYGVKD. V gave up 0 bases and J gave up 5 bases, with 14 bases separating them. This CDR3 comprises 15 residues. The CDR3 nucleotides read TGTGCCATCAGTGAGTCGGGCAGTATGCTGAACGAGCAGTACTTC. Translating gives CAISESGSMLNEQYF.

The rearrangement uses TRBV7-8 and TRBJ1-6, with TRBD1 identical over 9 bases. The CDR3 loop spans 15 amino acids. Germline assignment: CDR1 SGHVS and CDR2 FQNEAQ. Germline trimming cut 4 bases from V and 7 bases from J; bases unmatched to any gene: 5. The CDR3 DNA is TGTGCCAGCAGCTCAGCCGGGACAGGGAATTCACCCCTCCACTTT. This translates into CASSSAGTGNSPLHF.

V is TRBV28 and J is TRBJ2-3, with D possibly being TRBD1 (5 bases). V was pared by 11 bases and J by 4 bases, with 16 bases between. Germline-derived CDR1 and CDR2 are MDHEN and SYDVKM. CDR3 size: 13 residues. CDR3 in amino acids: CAAKGPRPDTQYF. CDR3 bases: TGTGCCGCCAAGGGGCCCCGTCCAGATACGCAGTATTTT.

The CDR3 coding sequence is TGTGCCTGGAGTGTTTCAGACAGTAGCAATCAGCCCCAGCATTTT. It is translated as CAWSVSDSSNQPQHF. This chain uses TRBV30 with TRBJ1-5; perhaps TRBD1 as D (5 bases). Trimming stripped 0 bases from V and 0 bases from J, with 9 bases between. Germline assignment: CDR1 GTSNPN and CDR2 SVGIG (reference sequence). The CDR3 is 15 amino acids.

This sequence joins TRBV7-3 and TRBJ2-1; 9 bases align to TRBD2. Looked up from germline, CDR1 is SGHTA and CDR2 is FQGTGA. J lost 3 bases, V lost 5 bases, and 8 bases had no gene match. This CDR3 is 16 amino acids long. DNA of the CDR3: TGTGCCAGCAGCGCCAGGGGGACTAGCTTCTACAATGAGCAGTTCTTC. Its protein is CASSARGTSFYNEQFF.

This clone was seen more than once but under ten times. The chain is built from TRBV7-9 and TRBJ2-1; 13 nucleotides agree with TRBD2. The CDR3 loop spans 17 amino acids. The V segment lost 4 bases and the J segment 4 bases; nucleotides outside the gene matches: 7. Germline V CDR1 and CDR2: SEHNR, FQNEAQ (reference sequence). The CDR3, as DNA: TGTGCCAGCAGCTCCGGACTAGCGGGAGTATTATACAATGAGCAGTTCTTC. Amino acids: CASSSGLAGVLYNEQFF.